The 17 T cell receptor delta chains in this list originate from one sample, sequenced in a study of γδ T cells in repeated Plasmodium falciparum infection. TCRdb processed the multiplex PCR reads again with the CATT caller. The repertoire consists of about 51,000 delta-chain clones, with approximately 1.8% occurring once and the leading ten covering about 24%. Flow sorting of PBMC yielded separate Vgamma9/Vdelta2+ and Vdelta2-negative gammadelta T cell populations for bulk repertoire analysis. Sequenced: gamma-delta T cells from blood. All receptors come from a pool of human donors (malaria-infected and uninfected, not separated).

This clone occurred many times. The DNA is left out, because the CDR3 cannot be placed on it with certainty; the CDR3 is given as TCRdb lists it. V usage is TRAV29/DV5 and J usage is TRDJ1. Germline V lookup: CDR1 NSMFDY, CDR2 ISSIKDK. Ends included, the CDR3 has 18 residues. CDR3 loop: CSVLLCSKRPSRTDKLIF.

This clone turned up a few times. TCRdb's listed protein matches a much larger clone and diverges from this DNA's translation at residue 6, likely through a read error; the protein shown comes from the DNA. The J gene went uncalled, whereas the V gene is TRDV1; the tabulated D call, TRDD3, remains unverified against the DNA. Germline V CDR1 and CDR2: TSWWSYY, QGS. The CDR3 runs to 25 residues. The CDR3 reads CALGEPPVRVGDKRVDSWDTRQMFF. Written as DNA, the CDR3 is TGTGCTCTTGGGGAACCACCCGTACGCGTGGGGGATAAAAGGGTTGATTCCTGGGACACCCGACAGATGTTCTTC.

The sample holds a few counts of this clone. The protein TCRdb lists belongs to a much larger clone and differs from this DNA's translation at residue 10, which points to a read error; the protein shown is made from the DNA. This chain joins TRDV2 and TRDJ1; D remains ambiguous. The J gene is not listed in TCRdb, so it was assigned here from a DNA match to germline. Germline CDR1 GEAIGNYY, CDR2 EKD. CDR3 length: 13 amino acids. CDR3 region: CACDGGATDRLIF. CDR3 coding DNA: TGTGCCTGTGACGGAGGGGCCACCGATAGACTCATCTTT.

The sample holds many counts of this clone. TCRdb pairs this DNA with a much larger clone's protein that differs at residue 14, likely a read error; the protein shown was translated from the DNA. This sample includes further DNA sequences coding for the same CDR3. V and J are TRAV38-2/DV8 and TRDJ1; 9 positions match TRDD3. Assignment of the J gene here rests on matching the DNA to germline, because TCRdb gives none. Unmatched junction bases numbered 29, after V lost 1 base and J lost 1 base. This CDR3 has 24 residues. Germline CDR1 is TSESDYY and CDR2 is QEAYKQQN. The CDR3 protein is CAYRSFEYFQATYRGIPATDKLIF. CDR3 DNA: TGTGCTTATAGGAGCTTCGAATACTTCCAAGCTACGTACCGGGGGATACCGGCCACCGATAAACTCATCTTT.

This clone was seen only a few times. TCRdb assigns this DNA the protein of a much larger clone, which departs from its translation at residue 3; this likely reflects a read error, and the protein shown comes from translating the DNA. The V gene is TRDV1, the J gene TRDJ1; the D gene is possibly TRDD2 (9 bases). CDR3 length equals 24 residues. With 10 bases removed from V and 0 bases from J, the gap between germline ends came to 45 bases. Per germline, CDR1 TSWWSYY and CDR2 QGS. For the CDR3, the DNA is TGTGCTCCTGGACCATATCGGGCCCCTTCCTACGTGTTTACTGGGGGCCGTTACACCGATAAACTCATCTTT. This gives the protein CAPGPYRAPSYVFTGGRYTDKLIF.

A word on this clone: A single base is all that separates this from a far larger clone, so a read error is likely. In the same sample, other DNA sequences code for this CDR3. The V gene is TRDV2, the J gene TRDJ1, with 9 bases identical to TRDD3. Germline V gene lookup returns CDR1 GEAIGNYY and CDR2 EKD. The CDR3 totals 21 residues. The CDR3, as DNA: TGTGCCTGTGACCCGGTCAGGGCCGGCTGGGGGATGCCGGAGGGGACCGACAAACTCATCTTT. As protein: CACDPVRAGWGMPEGTDKLIF.

In regard to this clone: TCRdb assigns this DNA the protein of a much larger clone, which departs from its translation at residue 15; this likely reflects a read error, and the protein shown comes from translating the DNA. The J gene is TRDJ1, the V gene TRDV3; 8 bases line up with TRDD3. TCRdb is silent on the J gene; assignment here came from matching the DNA to germline. This CDR3 is built from 20 residues. The V and J ends lost 0 bases and 3 bases, in that order; junction bases with no gene match: 24. Germline CDR1 is TVYSNPD and CDR2 is GDNSRS (reference sequence). In DNA, the CDR3 is TGTGCCTTTAGGGTCTACCTCTACGAGTACTGGGGGGTCTACGCCGATAAACTCATCTTT. Translation gives CAFRVYLYEYWGVYADKLIF.

This clone came up many times. This DNA translates differently at residue 10 from the TCRdb protein, which is that of a much larger clone; a read error is likely, and the protein shown is the DNA's own translation. The chain has TRDV2 and TRDJ1, with 8 bases that match TRDD3. This CDR3 spans 20 amino acids. CDR1 is GEAIGNYY, CDR2 EKD, per germline. V trimming: 0 bases; J trimming: 0 bases; junction bases outside the gene matches: 17. The CDR3: CACDTVGGGCGEPYTDKLIF. The CDR3 nucleotides read TGTGCCTGTGACACCGTTGGTGGGGGATGCGGGGAACCGTACACCGATAAACTCATCTTT.

Regarding this clone: This DNA translates differently at residue 10 from the TCRdb protein, which is that of a much larger clone; a read error is likely, and the protein shown is the DNA's own translation. This chain links TRDV1 with TRDJ1; no firm D call. The J gene was not available in TCRdb and was assigned here by matching the DNA to germline segments. CDR1 is TSWWSYY and CDR2 is QGS in the germline V gene. There are 14 residues in the CDR3. As DNA, the CDR3 is TGTGCTCTTGGGGAAGTCCCCAACACCGGTAAACTCATCTTT. Protein product: CALGEVPNTGKLIF.

To note about this clone: The TCRdb protein comes from a much larger clone and disagrees with this DNA's translation at residue 16, likely due to a read error; the protein given here is derived from the DNA. The chain carries TRDV1 and TRDJ1, with 8 bases aligning to TRDD3. TCRdb is silent on the J gene; assignment here came from matching the DNA to germline. The germline CDR1 and CDR2 sequences are TSWWSYY and QGS. The CDR3 contains 20 residues. The CDR3 spells CALGELRPTWGYWYTNKLIF. The CDR3 DNA is TGTGCTCTTGGGGAACTACGACCAACATGGGGATACTGGTACACCAATAAACTCATCTTT.

This clone has only a few counts. This sequence is one base from a far larger clone and is likely a read error. Other DNA sequences in the same sample also yield this CDR3. The CDR3 here is CARRELQPYPIPLKAPYTDKLIF. CDR3 bases: TGTGCCAGACGAGAACTGCAGCCTTACCCCATCCCCCTCAAAGCCCCGTACACTGATAAACTCATCTTT. This sequence joins TRDV3 and TRDJ1; no definite D call. Germline-derived CDR1 and CDR2 are TVYSNPD and GDNSRS (reference sequence). The CDR3 extends over 23 amino acids. Filled out from reference TRDV3 and TRDJ1, the complete variable domain reads CDKVTQSSPDQTVASGSEVVLLCTYDTVYSNPDLFWYRIRPDYSFQFVFYGDNSRSEGADFTQGRFSVKHILTQKAFHLVISPVRTEDSATYYCARRELQPYPIPLKAPYTDKLIFGKGTRVTVEP.

A word on this clone: TCRdb lists the protein of a much larger clone for this DNA, which differs at residue 12, so this is likely a read error; the protein given here is translated from the DNA itself. The chain couples TRDV1 to TRDJ1; 9 nucleotides match TRDD2. TCRdb carries no J gene annotation; the J gene was assigned here by matching the DNA with germline. CDR3 length: 24 residues. The ends lost 3 bases at V and 3 bases at J; junction bases unmatched: 32. CDR1 and CDR2 from the germline V gene are TSWWSYY and QGS. The CDR3 here is CALGDGAFLRALRGTSNRPDKLIF. The CDR3 nucleotides are TGTGCTCTTGGGGATGGCGCCTTCCTACGAGCCTTGCGGGGGACTTCCAACCGGCCCGATAAACTCATCTTT.

A note on this clone: A read error is likely here: a far larger clone is one base away. Other nucleotide sequences in the sample specify the same CDR3. The chain has TRDV1 and TRDJ1, with 7 nucleotides matching TRDD3. TCRdb leaves out the J gene; it was filled in here by matching the DNA to germline. Looked up from germline, CDR1 is TSWWSYY and CDR2 is QGS. Germline trimming cut 2 bases from V and 3 bases from J; bases unmatched to any gene: 21. This CDR3 contains 20 residues. This CDR3 is CALGEILWGLGGDIADKLIF. The CDR3 DNA follows: TGTGCTCTTGGGGAAATTTTATGGGGTCTAGGTGGGGATATTGCCGATAAACTCATCTTT.

The table lists this clone with many counts. The protein held in TCRdb is that of a much larger clone and does not match this DNA's translation at residue 7, likely because of a read error; the protein shown is translated from the DNA. The chain is built from TRAV38-2/DV8 and TRDJ1; 11 bases are shared with TRDD3. CDR1 and CDR2 from the germline V gene are TSESDYY and QEAYKQQN. The CDR3 totals 20 residues. Losses at the gene ends were 6 bases for V and 0 bases for J; bases not matched to a gene: 19. In DNA, the CDR3 is TGTGCTTATATAGTCCTGGCTGATGGGGGATACGGGCCGTACACCGATAAACTCATCTTT. Amino acid sequence: CAYIVLADGGYGPYTDKLIF.

This clone was picked up a small number of times. The CDR3: CALGELDLLGSAWGISDKLIF. The CDR3 coding sequence is TGTGCTCTTGGGGAACTAGACCTCCTAGGGTCCGCCTGGGGGATCTCCGATAAACTCATCTTT. V and J are TRDV1 and TRDJ1; TRDD3 matches 9 bases. The J gene, missing from TCRdb, was assigned here through DNA to germline matching. This CDR3 has 21 residues. Germline assignment: CDR1 TSWWSYY and CDR2 QGS. The V gene end was trimmed by 0 bases and the J gene end by 3 bases; junction bases not matched to a gene: 20.

This clone was seen only a few times. TCRdb has a much larger clone's protein, which differs at residue 6 from the translation of this DNA, likely because of a read error; what is shown is the protein translated from the DNA. The chain joins TRDV1 to TRDJ1; 12 bases are a match to TRDD3. This CDR3 has 23 residues. J was trimmed by 0 bases and V by 2 bases; bases with no gene match: 22. Germline values: CDR1 TSWWSYY, CDR2 QGS. The CDR3 is CALGETSLPLRNWGILNTDKLIF. The DNA for the CDR3 is TGTGCTCTTGGGGAAACAAGTCTTCCTTTGCGGAACTGGGGGATACTCAACACCGATAAACTCATCTTT.

There are a few counts of this clone. A much larger clone lies a single base off, so this may be a read error. The chain employs TRDV1 and TRDJ1; 9 bases fit TRDD2. The J gene, left out of TCRdb, was set here by checking the DNA against germline. The junction had 22 bases not matched to a gene; V was cut back by 4 bases and J by 4 bases. The germline V gene encodes CDR1 TSWWSYY and CDR2 QGS. The CDR3 runs 20 residues. This CDR3 reads CALGVLYLPTNHWENDKLIF. For the CDR3, the DNA is TGTGCTCTTGGGGTCCTCTACCTTCCTACGAATCACTGGGAGAACGATAAACTCATCTTT.